The clone carrying this T cell receptor (beta chain) showed up many times. Its antigen is unidentified. Per the authors' pipeline: A typical sample had 100,000 or so TCRs, with 23,224 to 690,600 overall. TCRdb called the RACE reads again in MiXCR, with one record for every CDR3 protein. The authors' filters were not applied to this entry. The table records fewer than 90,000 distinct CDR3 sequences, 6.5% to 8.5% of them present only once. Described time point: patch test 2, 6 weeks after DPC sensitization. Treatment meaning: therapeutic diphenylcyclopropenone sensitization with weekly scalp DPC. Patients had alopecia, were aged 18 to 70, and were not pregnant. The data were obtained in a study of human T cells and chemical hapten exposure. Across the study: Patients had diphenylcyclopropenone applied to the scalp weekly throughout the roughly 25-week study.

Study-wide results and caveats: Once DPC sensitization occurred, TCRs above 1 in 1000 frequency showed no change.

Here the sequenced sample was whole blood, taken in connection with sensitization to the hapten diphenylcyclopropenone (DPC). The origin of this receptor is a woman aged 25-40 years with alopecia areata. Some clones in this sample may be carry-over from other donors' samples.

In DNA form, the CDR3 reads TGTGCCAGCAGCCTATCCGAGGGGAATAATTCACCCCTCCACTTT. This encodes CASSLSEGNNSPLHF. This chain uses TRBV7-9 with TRBJ1-6; D might be TRBD1 (5 bases). Germline CDR1 is SEHNR and CDR2 is FQNEAQ (reference sequence). This CDR3 region has 15 residues. The V end was cut by 5 bases, the J end by 5 bases, with 13 bases between.